Listed below are T cell receptor beta chains from one sample, sequenced in a study of T cells in Graves' hyperthyroidism and ophthalmopathy. A single record per CDR3 protein comes from TCRdb applying MiXCR to the multiplex PCR reads. In the table there are under 250,000 distinct CDR3 sequences, around 25% of which are singletons. Sequencing input: blood. These receptors were collected from a woman in her forties with Graves' ophthalmopathy. Both conserved end residues are part of each CDR3. The D gene is left open where the match is weak. Size is omitted from some rows. Given values are once, few, many or a class for expanded clones.

clone_size: few; v_call: TRBV6-1; d_call: TRBD1; j_call: TRBJ1-1; cdr3_aa: CASSEQGQMNTEAFF; cdr3_nt: TGTGCCAGCAGTGAACAGGGACAGATGAACACTGAAGCTTTCTTT
clone_size: many; v_call: TRBV27; d_call: TRBD1; j_call: TRBJ2-5; cdr3_aa: CASSTRDRKETQYF; cdr3_nt: TGTGCCAGCAGTACTCGGGACAGGAAAGAGACCCAGTACTTC
clone_size: once; v_call: TRBV28; d_call: .; j_call: TRBJ2-5; cdr3_aa: CASRLPGYQETQYF; cdr3_nt: TGTGCCAGCAGGTTACCAGGGTACCAAGAGACACAGTACTTC
clone_size: many; v_call: TRBV7-9; d_call: .; j_call: TRBJ2-6; cdr3_aa: CASSSLGSGANVLTF; cdr3_nt: TGTGCCAGCAGCTCCTTGGGTTCGGGGGCCAACGTCCTGACTTTC
clone_size: .; v_call: TRBV12-3/TRBV12-4; d_call: .; j_call: TRBJ2-7; cdr3_aa: CASSLNPDMGYEQYF; cdr3_nt: TGTGCCAGCAGTTTAAACCCGGACATGGGCTACGAGCAGTACTTC
clone_size: many; v_call: TRBV3-1; d_call: TRBD1; j_call: TRBJ2-7; cdr3_aa: CASTPRETGNTYEQYF; cdr3_nt: TGTGCCAGCACCCCCCGCGAGACAGGGAACACCTACGAGCAGTACTTC
clone_size: many; v_call: TRBV7-2; d_call: .; j_call: TRBJ1-1; cdr3_aa: CASSSVEVTEAFF; cdr3_nt: TGTGCCAGCAGCTCAGTGGAGGTCACTGAAGCTTTCTTT
clone_size: .; v_call: TRBV7-8; d_call: .; j_call: TRBJ2-2; cdr3_aa: CASSLEGGQLNTGELFF; cdr3_nt: TGTGCCAGCAGCTTAGAGGGGGGACAGCTTAACACCGGGGAGCTGTTTTTT
clone_size: many; v_call: TRBV7-9; d_call: TRBD1; j_call: TRBJ2-4; cdr3_aa: CASSQQGGLGNIQYF; cdr3_nt: TGTGCCAGCAGCCAACAGGGGGGACTGGGGAACATTCAGTACTTC
clone_size: few; v_call: TRBV18; d_call: TRBD1; j_call: TRBJ1-1; cdr3_aa: CASSPPGGNTEAFF; cdr3_nt: TGTGCCAGCTCACCTCCAGGGGGGAACACTGAAGCTTTCTTT
clone_size: .; v_call: TRBV19; d_call: TRBD1; j_call: TRBJ1-1; cdr3_aa: CATTAHRGVNTEAFF; cdr3_nt: TGTGCCACCACCGCCCACAGGGGAGTGAACACTGAAGCTTTCTTT
clone_size: .; v_call: TRBV20-1; d_call: TRBD2; j_call: TRBJ2-7; cdr3_aa: CSAPGLAGGLPTYEQYF; cdr3_nt: TGCAGTGCTCCTGGACTAGCGGGGGGGCTTCCTACCTACGAGCAGTACTTC
clone_size: .; v_call: TRBV7-2; d_call: .; j_call: TRBJ1-2; cdr3_aa: CASSHEGIYYGYTF; cdr3_nt: TGTGCCAGCAGCCATGAGGGGATCTATTATGGCTACACCTTC
clone_size: .; v_call: TRBV24-1; d_call: TRBD1; j_call: TRBJ2-7; cdr3_aa: CASSPDRVPSYEQYF; cdr3_nt: TGTGCCAGCAGCCCAGACAGGGTCCCATCCTACGAGCAGTACTTC
clone_size: few; v_call: TRBV6-1; d_call: TRBD2; j_call: TRBJ2-5; cdr3_aa: CASRPTSAGTQYF; cdr3_nt: TGTGCCAGCAGACCCACTAGCGCCGGGACCCAGTACTTC
clone_size: many; v_call: TRBV29-1; d_call: .; j_call: TRBJ1-1; cdr3_aa: CSVSSGAGAEAFF; cdr3_nt: TGCAGCGTTTCCTCCGGGGCCGGAGCGGAAGCTTTCTTT
clone_size: .; v_call: TRBV2; d_call: .; j_call: TRBJ1-1; cdr3_aa: CAGSESPAWDTEAFF; cdr3_nt: TGTGCCGGCAGTGAGTCTCCGGCCTGGGACACTGAAGCTTTCTTT
clone_size: .; v_call: TRBV27; d_call: TRBD1; j_call: TRBJ2-7; cdr3_aa: CASKSQGDSYEQYF; cdr3_nt: TGTGCCAGCAAGTCACAGGGGGATTCGTACGAGCAGTACTTC
clone_size: many; v_call: TRBV28; d_call: .; j_call: TRBJ1-5; cdr3_aa: CASSLLEPHSNQPQHF; cdr3_nt: TGTGCCAGCAGTTTACTCGAGCCACATAGCAATCAGCCCCAGCATTTT
clone_size: many; v_call: TRBV7-2; d_call: TRBD2; j_call: TRBJ2-7; cdr3_aa: CASSEPGLGIHEQYF; cdr3_nt: TGTGCCAGCAGCGAACCGGGACTAGGCATCCACGAGCAGTACTTC
clone_size: many; v_call: TRBV15; d_call: .; j_call: TRBJ2-5; cdr3_aa: CATSRERPETQYF; cdr3_nt: TGTGCCACCAGCAGAGAGAGGCCGGAGACCCAGTACTTC
clone_size: .; v_call: TRBV6-1; d_call: TRBD1; j_call: TRBJ2-7; cdr3_aa: CASHRGTYEQYF; cdr3_nt: TGTGCCAGCCACAGGGGGACCTACGAGCAGTACTTC
clone_size: .; v_call: TRBV28; d_call: .; j_call: TRBJ2-7; cdr3_aa: CASRIVGTSYDEQYF; cdr3_nt: TGTGCCAGCAGAATAGTCGGTACTAGCTACGACGAGCAGTACTTC
clone_size: once; v_call: TRBV28; d_call: TRBD1; j_call: TRBJ2-2; cdr3_aa: CASSSTGLTGELFF; cdr3_nt: TGTGCCAGCAGTTCGACAGGGCTTACCGGGGAGCTGTTTTTT
clone_size: few; v_call: TRBV15; d_call: .; j_call: TRBJ2-2; cdr3_aa: CATSRDRGRGELFF; cdr3_nt: TGTGCCACCAGCAGAGATCGTGGACGGGGGGAGCTGTTTTTT
clone_size: many; v_call: TRBV29-1; d_call: .; j_call: TRBJ2-5; cdr3_aa: CSVEEKERKTQYF; cdr3_nt: TGCAGCGTTGAAGAGAAAGAGAGGAAGACCCAGTACTTC
clone_size: .; v_call: TRBV13; d_call: TRBD1; j_call: TRBJ1-6; cdr3_aa: CASSPGQGWDSPLHF; cdr3_nt: TGTGCCAGCAGCCCCGGACAGGGTTGGGATTCACCCCTCCACTTT
clone_size: .; v_call: TRBV7-8; d_call: .; j_call: TRBJ1-6; cdr3_aa: CASSLVARPNSPLHF; cdr3_nt: TGTGCCAGCAGCTTAGTAGCCAGGCCTAATTCACCCCTCCACTTT
clone_size: many; v_call: TRBV7-2; d_call: .; j_call: TRBJ1-1; cdr3_aa: CASSSGGGVNTEAFF; cdr3_nt: TGTGCCAGCAGCTCGGGGGGGGGAGTGAACACTGAAGCTTTCTTT
clone_size: many; v_call: TRBV2; d_call: .; j_call: TRBJ1-2; cdr3_aa: CASSETGGNYGYTF; cdr3_nt: TGTGCCAGCAGTGAAACAGGTGGAAACTATGGCTACACCTTC
clone_size: .; v_call: TRBV6-5; d_call: .; j_call: TRBJ1-1; cdr3_aa: CASISQAEMNTEAFF; cdr3_nt: TGTGCCAGCATTTCCCAGGCTGAGATGAACACTGAAGCTTTCTTT
clone_size: many; v_call: TRBV28; d_call: .; j_call: TRBJ1-5; cdr3_aa: CASTDGTLYQPQHF; cdr3_nt: TGTGCCAGCACCGACGGGACACTTTATCAGCCCCAGCATTTT
clone_size: many; v_call: TRBV6-5; d_call: .; j_call: TRBJ2-7; cdr3_aa: CASSPTGTGSSYEQYF; cdr3_nt: TGTGCCAGCAGTCCCACCGGGACTGGAAGCTCCTACGAGCAGTACTTC
clone_size: .; v_call: TRBV28; d_call: .; j_call: TRBJ1-5; cdr3_aa: CASRTRDITTGQPQHF; cdr3_nt: TGTGCCAGCAGGACCCGGGACATCACGACGGGACAGCCCCAGCATTTT
clone_size: once; v_call: TRBV27; d_call: .; j_call: TRBJ1-2; cdr3_aa: CASSLSGPEVSLYGYTF; cdr3_nt: TGTGCCAGCAGTCTTTCCGGACCTGAGGTTAGCCTATATGGCTACACCTTC
clone_size: many; v_call: TRBV6-1; d_call: TRBD1; j_call: TRBJ2-4; cdr3_aa: CASSESTGGPSNIQYF; cdr3_nt: TGTGCCAGCAGTGAATCGACAGGGGGCCCCTCAAACATTCAGTACTTC